The 17 T cell receptor beta chains below all came from one sample that was sequenced in a study of PD-1 blockade in classical Hodgkin lymphoma. Each patient relapsed following autologous stem cell transplantation, and prior brentuximab vedotin exposure differed. Generated by immunoSEQ multiplex PCR, the TCRdb table keeps only in-frame clones and is missing some. In the table there are around 40,000 clones, approximately 78% of which are singletons. The sequencing here drew on peripheral blood mononuclear cells (PBMCs), taken at baseline. All receptors derive from a human donor with classical Hodgkin lymphoma.

CDR3 DNA: TGCGCCAGCAGCTTAGGGACCGTCGAAAAACTGTTTTTT. Translation gives CASSLGTVEKLFF. This sequence joins TRBV5-1 and TRBJ1-4; possible D gene TRBD1, 5 bases. The CDR3 is 13 amino acids. V was pared by 2 bases and J by 8 bases, with 10 bases between. CDR1 is SGHRS and CDR2 is YFSETQ in the germline V gene.

The chain is built from TRBV4-3 and TRBJ2-1, with 12 bases fitting TRBD2. The CDR3 is 14 residues long. J was trimmed by 5 bases and V by 4 bases; bases with no gene match: 0. Germline loops: CDR1 LGHNA, CDR2 YSLEER. The CDR3 loop is CASSPSGGDNEQFF. The CDR3 nucleotides are TGCGCCAGCAGCCCTAGCGGGGGGGACAATGAGCAGTTCTTC.

This chain connects TRBV10-3 to TRBJ1-3, with a weak D call TRBD1 (6 bases). The CDR3 has 13 amino acids. Trimming took 7 bases from V and 4 from J, leaving 11 bases between them. Germline CDR1 and CDR2: ENHRY and SYGVKD. This CDR3 reads CAITSDSGNTIYF. As DNA, the CDR3 is TGTGCCATCACCTCGGACAGCGGAAACACCATATATTTT.

This rearrangement joins TRBV15 to TRBJ1-3, with D maybe TRBD1 (6 bases). Germline loops: CDR1 LNHNV, CDR2 YYDKDF (reference sequence). V gave up 1 base and J gave up 2 bases, with 6 bases separating them. The CDR3 has 14 amino acids. The CDR3 sequence is CATSRAGAGNTIYF. In nucleotides, the CDR3 is TGTGCCACCAGCAGAGCAGGGGCTGGAAACACCATATATTTT.

The count of this clone is one. The chain carries TRBV4-1 and TRBJ1-5; weak D call: TRBD1 (5 bases). The V gene's germline CDR1 is MGHRA and CDR2 YSYEKL. Trimming left V 3 bases short and J 2 bases short, with 11 bases between. This CDR3 spans 15 amino acids. CDR3 in amino acids: CASSHQGIGNQPQHF. CDR3 DNA sequence: TGCGCCAGCAGCCACCAGGGTATTGGCAATCAGCCCCAGCATTTT.

The chain uses TRBV28 and TRBJ1-1; 8 bases are a match to TRBD1. V lost 6 bases, J lost 6 bases, and 6 bases stayed unmatched. The germline gives CDR1 MDHEN, CDR2 SYDVKM. The CDR3 consists of 13 residues. The CDR3 coding sequence is TGTGCCAGCAGGCCCCAGGGGGCTGCTGAAGCTTTCTTT. Protein: CASRPQGAAEAFF.

This clone appeared a few times. The V gene is TRBV2, the J gene TRBJ2-5; D tentatively reads TRBD1 or TRBD2 (5 bases each). The CDR3 loop spans 15 amino acids. CDR1 SNHLY and CDR2 FYNNEI come from the germline V gene. Trimming stripped 3 bases from V and 6 bases from J, with 17 bases between. The CDR3 spells CASSEPPPGAQTQYF. DNA of the CDR3: TGTGCCAGCAGTGAGCCTCCACCCGGGGCGCAGACCCAGTACTTC. Full variable domain (outside the CDR3, taken from reference TRBV2 and TRBJ2-5): EPEVTQTPSHQVTQMGQEVILRCVPISNHLYFYWYRQILGQKVEFLVSFYNNEISEKSEIFDDQFSVERPDGSNFTLKIRSTKLEDSAMYFCASSEPPPGAQTQYFGPGTRLLVL.

CDR3 amino acids: CAGGGASDTQYF. CDR3 nucleotides: TGTGCCGGCGGGGGGGCTTCAGATACGCAGTATTTT. V and J are TRBV18 and TRBJ2-3, with 9 bases fitting TRBD2. CDR1 and CDR2 (germline): KGHSH, LQKENI. CDR3 size: 12 residues. Trimming cost V 11 bases and J 4 bases; bases outside gene matches: 4.

This clone turned up a few times. V is TRBV27 and J is TRBJ2-3; weak D call: TRBD1 (6 bases). V gave up 5 bases and J gave up 2 bases, with 17 bases separating them. Per germline, CDR1 MNHEY and CDR2 SMNVEV (reference sequence). The CDR3 is 16 residues long. For the CDR3, the DNA is TGTGCCAGCAGTCCGAACAGTGGACAGTTCACAGATACGCAGTATTTT. Protein sequence: CASSPNSGQFTDTQYF.

The chain links TRBV7-9 to TRBJ1-5, with 9 positions matching TRBD1. CDR3 length: 15 residues. Trimming cost V 5 bases and J 6 bases; bases outside gene matches: 8. Germline V CDR1 and CDR2: SEHNR, FQNEAQ (reference sequence). The CDR3 here is CASSPSGQGAQPQHF. The CDR3 DNA sequence: TGTGCCAGCAGCCCGTCGGGACAGGGAGCTCAGCCCCAGCATTTT.

The V and J genes are TRBV7-2 and TRBJ2-7, with TRBD2 identical over 11 bases. V dropped 0 bases and J dropped 0; count of bases not matched to a gene: 4. The CDR3 is 17 residues long. Germline CDR1 is SGHTA and CDR2 is FQGNSA. Written as DNA, the CDR3 is TGTGCCAGCAGCTTAGCGGGACTAGCGGTCGACTCCTACGAGCAGTACTTC. Translation: CASSLAGLAVDSYEQYF.

The V and J genes are TRBV7-7 and TRBJ1-4; the D is unclear. Trimming pared 5 bases from V and 6 bases from J, leaving 13 bases between. Per the germline V gene, CDR1 is SSHAT and CDR2 is FNYEAQ (reference sequence). The CDR3 runs to 14 residues. DNA of the CDR3: TGTGCCAGCAGCGATGGGCCCGGGGATGAAAAACTGTTTTTT. Residues: CASSDGPGDEKLFF.

The rearrangement links TRBV28 to TRBJ1-6, with a tentative D call TRBD1 (6 bases). The germline gives CDR1 MDHEN, CDR2 SYDVKM. The CDR3 spans 17 residues. The V end lost 5 bases, the J end lost 0 bases, and 14 bases lay between the germline ends. The CDR3, as DNA: TGTGCCAGCAGTCCCCCTGGGGGGCACTCCTATAATTCACCCCTCCACTTT. Translation gives CASSPPGGHSYNSPLHF.

The V and J genes are TRBV6-6 and TRBJ1-5; D not certain. Germline loops: CDR1 MNHNY, CDR2 SVGAGI (reference sequence). The CDR3 totals 15 residues. The V end lost 7 bases, the J end lost 0 bases, and 13 bases lay between the germline ends. In DNA, the CDR3 is TGTGCCAGCAAATGGACTCACGATAGCAATCAGCCCCAGCATTTT. Amino acid sequence: CASKWTHDSNQPQHF.

The chain is built from TRBV10-3 and TRBJ2-5; no firm D call. V lost 0 bases, J lost 1 base, and 12 bases lay in between. Germline lookup yields CDR1 ENHRY and CDR2 SYGVKD. CDR3 length: 16 amino acids. In DNA form, the CDR3 reads TGTGCCATCAGTGAGTCGGGAACAACTTCCCAAGAGACCCAGTACTTC. It codes for CAISESGTTSQETQYF.

The chain couples TRBV4-1 to TRBJ2-5; D not resolved. Trimming shortened V by 2 bases and J by 5 bases, and 9 bases separated the two germline ends. The CDR3 runs 13 residues. Germline lookup yields CDR1 MGHRA and CDR2 YSYEKL. The CDR3 bases are TGCGCCAGCAGCCAACGGACCCAGGAGACCCAGTACTTC. It encodes CASSQRTQETQYF.

This clone appeared once. The chain joins TRBV27 to TRBJ1-1; no definite D call. CDR1 and CDR2 (germline): MNHEY, SMNVEV (reference sequence). Trimming shortened V by 4 bases and J by 11 bases, and 17 bases separated the two germline ends. There are 13 residues in the CDR3. The CDR3 region has the DNA TGTGCCAGCAGTTCCTACGACCCCGTTCGGGCTTTCTTT. This gives the protein CASSSYDPVRAFF.